This is a list of T cell receptor beta chains from one sample in a study of T cells in localized non-small cell lung cancer. The assay was immunoSEQ multiplex PCR, and TCRdb's table has in-frame clones only and misses some. The sample lists tens of thousands of clones, over 80% seen once, with roughly 15% in the top ten. Sequenced material: peripheral blood, taken before any cancer treatment. These receptor sequences come from a man aged 35 to 69 with stage I squamous cell lung carcinoma. Both conserved end residues are part of each CDR3. D genes are given only for firm matches. Size tells how often a clone was seen (once, few, many) or the class of an expanded clone, and some rows leave it out.

j_gene,abundance,v_gene,d_gene,CDR3nt,CDR3aa
TRBJ1-1,.,TRBV18,.,TGTGCCAGCTCAGGGGGAGCCACTGAAGCTTTCTTT,CASSGGATEAFF
TRBJ2-1,.,TRBV6-5,.,TGTGCCAGCTGGGGACCCTTGGGAAGCAATGAGCAGTTCTTC,CASWGPLGSNEQFF
TRBJ1-1,.,TRBV5-1,TRBD1,TGCGCCAGCAGCGGACAGGGGGGCACTGAAGCTTTCTTT,CASSGQGGTEAFF
TRBJ2-2,.,TRBV7-2,.,TGTGCCAGCAGCTTCCGCATGGGGACCGGGGAGCTGTTTTTT,CASSFRMGTGELFF
TRBJ2-7,.,TRBV15,TRBD1,TGTGCCACCAGCAGACGGACAGGGGTGTCCTACGAGCAGTACTTC,CATSRRTGVSYEQYF
TRBJ2-3,.,TRBV19,TRBD2,TGTGCCAGTAGTTTGTCTAGCGGGAGCACAGATACGCAGTATTTT,CASSLSSGSTDTQYF
TRBJ2-5,.,TRBV7-9,.,TGTGCCAGCAGCCATATCAGGAGGGGGCCAACCCAGTACTTC,CASSHIRRGPTQYF
TRBJ1-5,.,TRBV27,.,TGTGCCAGCAGTTTATCGGGACATCGGAAGGGATCGCCCCAGCATTTT,CASSLSGHRKGSPQHF
TRBJ2-4,once,TRBV19,.,TGTGCCAGTAGAGGGCCCCGAGGAACTGGACAGTACTTC,CASRGPRGTGQYF
TRBJ1-4,.,TRBV19,TRBD1,TGTGCCAGTAGTCTAACAGGGGATGGTAAAAAACTGTTTTTT,CASSLTGDGKKLFF
TRBJ2-7,.,TRBV5-4,TRBD2,TGTGCCAGCAGCCTACCGGGACTAGCAGAGACCTACGAGCAGTACTTC,CASSLPGLAETYEQYF
TRBJ1-6,.,TRBV19,.,TGTGCCAGTAGTATAATGAGGGGAAATTCACCCCTCCACTTT,CASSIMRGNSPLHF
TRBJ2-3,.,TRBV9,.,TGTGCCAGCAGCGTCGGAAGGGCGGTAGATACGCAGTATTTT,CASSVGRAVDTQYF
TRBJ2-3,few,TRBV7-2,.,TGTGCCAGCAGCTTATCTTGGAGCACAGATACGCAGTATTTT,CASSLSWSTDTQYF
TRBJ2-2,.,TRBV7-2,.,TGTGCCAGCAGCTTAGTAGGACTCAACACCGGGGAGCTGTTTTTT,CASSLVGLNTGELFF
TRBJ1-3,.,TRBV28,.,TGTGCCAGCAGTTTACGAAAACCGGGAGGAAACACCATATATTTT,CASSLRKPGGNTIYF
TRBJ2-5,once,TRBV7-6,TRBD1,TGTGCCAGCAGCTTAGGGGATCGAGGGACAGGGCTTTCGGAGACCCAGTACTTC,CASSLGDRGTGLSETQYF
TRBJ1-6,.,TRBV4-1,.,TGCGCCAGCAGCCAAGATCCCCCGGGTTATGGCTCCTATAATTCACCCCTCCACTTT,CASSQDPPGYGSYNSPLHF
TRBJ1-3,.,TRBV11-2,.,TGTGCCAGCAGCTTTCAGGGCGATGGAAACACCATATATTTT,CASSFQGDGNTIYF
TRBJ1-1,once,TRBV10-3,.,TGTGCCATCGGGAGAGAGGGAGGTAGTACTGAAGCTTTCTTT,CAIGREGGSTEAFF
TRBJ2-5,.,TRBV4-1,.,TGCGCCAGCAGCCAAGAAGCGAAAGAGACCCAGTACTTC,CASSQEAKETQYF
TRBJ2-5,.,TRBV6-5,.,TGTGCCAGCAGTTACTCCGGGGAGACCCAGTACTTC,CASSYSGETQYF
TRBJ2-7,.,TRBV18,.,TGTGCCAGCTCACCAGGGGACGAGCAGTACTTC,CASSPGDEQYF
TRBJ2-2,.,TRBV5-1,.,TGCGCCAGCAGCTATGACGTGACCGGGGAGCTGTTTTTT,CASSYDVTGELFF
TRBJ1-5,once,TRBV6-1,.,TGTGCCAGCTCTGTCAGGGTCAATCAGCCCCAGCATTTT,CASSVRVNQPQHF
TRBJ1-4,.,TRBV28,.,TGTGCCAGCATCTTCGGTGGGAGAAATAATGAAAAACTGTTTTTT,CASIFGGRNNEKLFF
TRBJ1-5,few,TRBV6-1,.,TGTGCCAGCAGTGAAGCGTGGTCCAATCAGCCCCAGCATTTT,CASSEAWSNQPQHF
TRBJ2-7,.,TRBV5-1,TRBD1,TGCGCCAGCAGCTTGTCAGGGGGCTCCTACGAGCAGTACTTC,CASSLSGGSYEQYF
TRBJ2-5,.,TRBV5-1,.,TGCGCCAGCAGCGCGCAGGGAGGTCAAGAGACCCAGTACTTC,CASSAQGGQETQYF
TRBJ1-2,.,TRBV30,.,TGTGCCTGGCGCTCGGGGGGGAGTAGCTACACCTTC,CAWRSGGSSYTF
TRBJ1-2,.,TRBV7-8,.,TGTGCCAGCAGCTTAGAGGCAGGGACGGGCTATGGCTACACCTTC,CASSLEAGTGYGYTF
TRBJ2-5,.,TRBV9,.,TGTGCCAGCAGCGCAGGTCACAGACAAGAGACCCAGTACTTC,CASSAGHRQETQYF
TRBJ2-1,once,TRBV18,TRBD1,TGTGCCAGCGGCCCGGGACAGGGGCCGAGCGAGCAGTTCTTC,CASGPGQGPSEQFF
TRBJ2-3,.,TRBV7-8,.,TGTGCCAGCAGCTCAAGGCCGGGCCTCAGCACAGATACGCAGTATTTT,CASSSRPGLSTDTQYF
TRBJ2-1,.,TRBV5-1,TRBD2,TGCGCCAGCAGCGATAGCGGGGGCTCCTACAATGAGCAGTTCTTC,CASSDSGGSYNEQFF
TRBJ1-4,.,TRBV23-1,.,TGCGCCAGCAGTCAATCGGGGCAGCCTGCAACTAATGAAAAACTGTTTTTT,CASSQSGQPATNEKLFF
TRBJ1-6,.,TRBV5-5,.,TGTGCCAGCAGCTTGGGTTGGCAGAATAATTCACCCCTCCACTTT,CASSLGWQNNSPLHF
TRBJ1-6,medium-sized,TRBV28,.,TGTGCCAGCAGTTCCTGGGCAGGATGGTCACCCCTCCACTTT,CASSSWAGWSPLHF
TRBJ1-1,.,TRBV19,.,TGTGCCAGTTCGCGGGGACCGAACACTGAAGCTTTCTTT,CASSRGPNTEAFF
TRBJ1-1,.,TRBV7-2,TRBD1,TGTGCCAGCAAACAAGACAGGGGGATCGCTGAAGCTTTCTTT,CASKQDRGIAEAFF
TRBJ2-3,.,TRBV5-1,.,TGCGCCAGCAGCTTGTACCGTCCTAGCACAGATACGCAGTATTTT,CASSLYRPSTDTQYF
TRBJ1-1,.,TRBV5-6,.,TGTGCCAGCAGGCAAGGTGGGAATATGAACACTGAAGCTTTCTTT,CASRQGGNMNTEAFF
TRBJ1-1,.,TRBV5-1,TRBD1,TGCGCCAGCAGCTGGGGGACAGGGTTGAACACTGAAGCTTTCTTT,CASSWGTGLNTEAFF